The following is a T cell receptor (beta chain) sequence with its context. Generated by immunoSEQ multiplex PCR, the TCRdb table keeps only in-frame clones and is missing some. Of about 260,000 clones listed, just under 90% are singletons. These data come from a study of blood T cell repertoires in COVID-19. Deletions cut 5 bases from V and 0 bases from J, with 12 bases between. The CDR3 consists of 15 residues. Germline assignment: CDR1 SGHRS and CDR2 YFSETQ. The V call is TRBV5-1, the J call TRBJ2-1; D gene unclear. The sequence came from a man aged 50 to 60 who had been exposed to COVID-19. Sequencing input: PBMCs or T cells enriched from blood (not recorded which). The CDR3 bases are TGCGCCAGCAGGGCCGACACGAGCTCCTACAATGAGCAGTTCTTC. The encoded protein is CASRADTSSYNEQFF.